These T cell receptor beta chains were read from a single sample in a study of T cell responses to AZD1222 COVID-19 vaccine. TCRdb's table, derived via immunoSEQ multiplex PCR, lists solely in-frame clones and lacks some. Here the sample spans about 140,000 clones, roughly 90% being singletons. Sequences were derived from peripheral blood, sampled on day 0 of AZD1222 vaccination. The source of these receptors is an adult in good health. Each CDR3 is given with its conserved first and last residue. D genes are given only for firm matches.

j_call v_call d_call cdr3_aa
TRBJ2-7 TRBV5-4 TRBD2 CASSPRAGGYEQYF
TRBJ1-2 TRBV5-1 NA CASRDGGRSQGAYGYTF
TRBJ2-7 TRBV28 NA CASSLSGEQYF
TRBJ1-3 TRBV2 NA CASTQYGNTIYF
TRBJ2-2 TRBV11-2 TRBD2 CASSWAVAGEAGELFF
TRBJ1-1 TRBV7-9 TRBD1 CASSQTGVPEAFF
TRBJ2-4 TRBV3-1/TRBV3-2 NA CASSQGIGAKNIQYF
TRBJ1-2 TRBV11-1 NA CASSFRDSNYGYTF
TRBJ1-2 TRBV21-1 NA CASSKRISEGQGPGYTF
TRBJ1-2 TRBV7-9 NA CASGYGYTF
TRBJ2-7 TRBV5-6 TRBD1 CASSFGTGYPYEQYF
TRBJ2-5 TRBV5-1 TRBD1 CASSLTGQGGQETQYF
TRBJ1-6 TRBV27 NA CASSQTYGGQTNSPLHF
TRBJ1-2 TRBV3-1/TRBV3-2 TRBD1 CASSLRDRGDGYTF
TRBJ2-1 TRBV7-6 NA CASSSRGAAPEPGNEQFF
TRBJ2-1 TRBV27 TRBD2 CASSSRPPTSVGYNEQFF
TRBJ1-2 TRBV7-2 NA CASSHRTNYGYTF
TRBJ1-1 TRBV2 NA CATATGMNTEAFF
TRBJ1-5 TRBV28 TRBD1 CASSLGVDRGGNQPQHF
TRBJ2-7 TRBV6-1 NA CASSEMGNYEQYF
TRBJ1-5 TRBV30 NA CAWSNGLHQPQHF
TRBJ2-1 TRBV27 TRBD2 CASSLELAGGIFHEQFF
TRBJ1-6 TRBV6-1 TRBD1 CASSTRDRESSPLHF
TRBJ2-3 TRBV28 TRBD2 CASSLLYEPTSGSFGDTQYF
TRBJ2-6 TRBV24-1 NA CATRRGDGSSGANVLTF
TRBJ1-2 TRBV7-2 NA CASSPGWSLTNYGYTF
TRBJ2-2 TRBV5-5 TRBD1 CASSPGTGGWNTGELFF
TRBJ2-3 TRBV28 NA CASSLTALTDTQYF
TRBJ1-1 TRBV4-1 NA CASSPTGSTEAFF
TRBJ2-7 TRBV5-4 NA CASSELGIWKSEQYF
TRBJ2-3 TRBV7-7 TRBD2 CASSFASGRTDTQYF
TRBJ2-4 TRBV11-2 NA CASRVTLAKNIQYF
TRBJ1-4 TRBV4-1 NA CASSQGRVESEKLFF
TRBJ2-7 TRBV5-1 TRBD1 CASGQWTGEYEQYF
TRBJ2-1 TRBV5-1 NA CASSANYNEQFF
TRBJ1-4 TRBV7-9 NA CASRLGGGTNEKLFF
TRBJ2-5 TRBV5-4 TRBD1 CASSLGQGAETQYF
TRBJ2-1 TRBV27 NA CASSLYRSYNEQFF
TRBJ2-5 TRBV12-3/TRBV12-4 NA CASSYRDETQYF
TRBJ1-5 TRBV5-4 TRBD1 CASSLDRGDQPQHF
TRBJ2-3 TRBV5-1 NA CASSPSGPLETDTQYF
TRBJ2-3 TRBV20-1 NA CSASGWVPSDTQYF
TRBJ2-7 TRBV9 TRBD1 CASSVLQGGEQYF